A single T cell receptor beta chain is shown here with its context. TCRdb re-called the 5' RACE reads with MiXCR, one entry per CDR3 protein. Of 350,000 or so distinct CDR3 sequences detected, more than 20% appear once; the ten largest clones hold around 20%. Germline lookup yields CDR1 MDHEN and CDR2 SYDVKM. CDR3 size: 13 residues. V shed 3 bases and J shed 7 bases, with 9 bases lying between them. The sample is drawn from a study of T-cell memory formation after mild COVID-19. The receptor's source is a man aged 18 to 30 who had mild COVID-19 (a few samples of this study predate the infection). Cell type and time point are not known. The sample taken for sequencing was PBMCs or a T cell subset sorted from them (not recorded which). The chain joins TRBV28 to TRBJ2-2; D unclear. CDR3 nucleotide sequence: TGTGCCAGCAGTTTCAGAGCTGGCGGGGAGCTGTTTTTT. Translated, it gives CASSFRAGGELFF.